Following are 8 T cell receptor beta chains from one sample sequenced in a study of blood T cell repertoires in COVID-19. The data were produced by immunoSEQ multiplex PCR, yet TCRdb's version contains in-frame clones alone and is incomplete. Of about 78,000 clones listed, 60% to 85% are singletons. The material sequenced was peripheral blood. These receptor sequences come from a human donor in a cohort sampled during active COVID-19.

This rearrangement joins TRBV27 to TRBJ2-7; 9 nucleotides agree with TRBD2. This CDR3 has 15 residues. Per the germline V gene, CDR1 is MNHEY and CDR2 is SMNVEV (reference sequence). With V trimmed by 1 base and J by 9 bases, 10 bases remained unmatched. CDR3: CASSLLSGGPRWQYF. The DNA for the CDR3 is TGTGCCAGCAGTTTATTGAGCGGGGGGCCGCGCTGGCAGTACTTC.

V is TRBV4-3 and J is TRBJ2-7; maybe TRBD1 (6 bases). The CDR3 is made up of 17 amino acids. V shed 3 bases and J shed 3 bases, with 21 bases lying between them. Germline CDR1 LGHNA, CDR2 YSLEER. CDR3 in amino acids: CASSQRDGRGVDYEQYF. The CDR3 coding sequence is TGCGCCAGCAGCCAGAGAGATGGCAGGGGTGTTGACTACGAGCAGTACTTC.

The rearrangement joins TRBV7-9 to TRBJ1-1; TRBD1 aligns across 9 bases. The CDR3 totals 15 residues. Trimming took 5 bases from V and 5 from J; bases not matched to a gene: 9. The V gene's germline CDR1 is SEHNR and CDR2 FQNEAQ (reference sequence). In DNA, the CDR3 is TGTGCCAGCAGCACGGGACAGGGCGGGGGGACTGAAGCTTTCTTT. Its translation is CASSTGQGGGTEAFF.

The genes are TRBV5-5 and TRBJ2-5; TRBD1 matches 9 bases. Germline V gives CDR1 SGHKS, CDR2 YYEKEE (reference sequence). V gave up 4 bases and J gave up 5 bases; unmatched junction bases: 12. This CDR3 is built from 16 residues. In nucleotides, the CDR3 is TGTGCCAGCAGCATTCGCGGGACAGGGTTCGAGGAGACCCAGTACTTC. Translating gives CASSIRGTGFEETQYF. Full variable domain (missing parts from reference TRBV5-5 and TRBJ2-5): DAGVTQSPTHLIKTRGQQVTLRCSPISGHKSVSWYQQVLGQGPQFIFQYYEKEERGRGNFPDRFSARQFPNYSSELNVNALLLGDSALYLCASSIRGTGFEETQYFGPGTRLLVL.

This chain links TRBV9 with TRBJ2-3, with a possible D match to TRBD2 (5 bases). V was cut by 4 bases and J by 4 bases, with 10 bases left in between. The CDR3 is made up of 13 amino acids. The germline gives CDR1 SGDLS, CDR2 YYNGEE. The CDR3: CASSLRLPDTQYF. In DNA form, the CDR3 reads TGTGCCAGCAGCCTCCGACTACCAGATACGCAGTATTTT.

CDR3 amino acids: CASSLEPSFREQYF. For the CDR3, the DNA is TGTGCCAGCAGCTTAGAACCTTCCTTCCGGGAGCAGTACTTC. The V call is TRBV7-2, the J call TRBJ2-7, with D hard to call. Looked up from germline, CDR1 is SGHTA and CDR2 is FQGNSA. V lost 1 base and J lost 7, with 14 bases in between. The CDR3 runs 14 residues.

In its sample, this clone was seen a few times. This chain connects TRBV2 to TRBJ2-1, with a tentative D call TRBD2 (6 bases). The CDR3 spans 14 residues. Trimming left V 2 bases short and J 6 bases short, with 11 bases between. The V gene's germline CDR1 is SNHLY and CDR2 FYNNEI. For the CDR3, the DNA is TGTGCCAGCAGTGAACTAGCGACCCTCAATGAGCAGTTCTTC. Amino acid sequence: CASSELATLNEQFF.

This clone was detected a few times. The chain links TRBV6-1 to TRBJ2-7; D is perhaps TRBD1 (5 bases). The CDR3 runs to 16 residues. CDR1 and CDR2 from the germline V gene are MNHNS and SASEGT. V shed 4 bases and J shed 3 bases, with 19 bases lying between them. CDR3 loop: CASSGPGQGYSYEQYF. As DNA, the CDR3 is TGTGCCAGCAGTGGACCGGGCCAGGGCTATAGCTACGAGCAGTACTTC.